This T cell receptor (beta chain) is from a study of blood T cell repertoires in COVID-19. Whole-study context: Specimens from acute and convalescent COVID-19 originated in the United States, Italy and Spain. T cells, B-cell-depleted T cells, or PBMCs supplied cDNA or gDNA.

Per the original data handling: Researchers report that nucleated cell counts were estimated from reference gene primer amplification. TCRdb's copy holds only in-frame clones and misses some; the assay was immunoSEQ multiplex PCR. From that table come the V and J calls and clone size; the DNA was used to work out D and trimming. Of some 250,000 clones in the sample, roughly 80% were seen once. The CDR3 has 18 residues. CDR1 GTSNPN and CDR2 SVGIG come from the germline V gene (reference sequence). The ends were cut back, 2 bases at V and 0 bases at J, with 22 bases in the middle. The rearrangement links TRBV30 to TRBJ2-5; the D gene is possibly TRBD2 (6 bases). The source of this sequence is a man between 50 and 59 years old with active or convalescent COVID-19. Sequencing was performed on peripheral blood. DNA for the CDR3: TGTGCCTGGAGTCCACCGCCCCGGGACTTATTGTACCAAGAGACCCAGTACTTC. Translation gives CAWSPPPRDLLYQETQYF. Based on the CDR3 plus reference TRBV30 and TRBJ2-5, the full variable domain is SQTIHQWPATLVQPVGSPLSLECTVEGTSNPNLYWYRQAAGRGLQLLFYSVGIGQISSEVPQNLSASRPQDRQFILSSKKLLLSDSGFYLCAWSPPPRDLLYQETQYFGPGTRLLVL.